This TCR beta chain is from a study of T-cell reconstitution after alpha-beta-depleted transplantation in children. The CDR3 covers 13 residues. V lost 1 base and J 6 bases, leaving 7 bases between the germline ends. CDR1 is SGHAT, CDR2 FQNNGV, per germline. For TCRbeta, the library was prepared with unique molecular identifiers. TCRdb independently ran MiXCR on the PCR reads; one entry per CDR3 protein. This repertoire shows 150,000 to 200,000 distinct CDR3 sequences, over 5.5% found once; its top ten account for around 2.7%. The table lists this clonotype with many counts. This TCR came from a human donor who donated a stem cell graft to a child with Wiskott-Aldrich syndrome. This material consisted of PBMCs from the stem cell graft donor, taken from the stem cell graft. The J gene is TRBJ2-1, the V gene TRBV11-2, with a weak D call TRBD1 (6 bases). CDR3 sequence: CASSLGTANEQFF. DNA of the CDR3: TGTGCCAGCAGCTTAGGGACAGCCAATGAGCAGTTCTTC.